These 25 T cell receptor beta chains share one sample of origin, sequenced in a study of quantifying T cell responses using KT2 cells (dated by TCRdb to the late 2010s). About the investigation overall: RNA was DNase-treated and reverse transcribed with TCR alpha and beta constant-region primers, mostly using SuperScript III.

Library method: UMI-ligation and nested PCR. Sequencing took place on an Illumina MiSeq. T4 RNA ligase 1 was used to ligate a single-stranded oligonucleotide containing the Illumina SP2 sequence and a UMI to the 3' end of the cDNA. PCR1 used roughly 4 cycles (98 degrees C 15 s, 69 degrees C 30 s, 72 degrees C 40 s), and the beta primer was an equimolar mix of RC1.1 and RC1.2 that covered TRBC1 and TRBC2. The public reads were quality trimmed at Q25 with fastp and then assembled into clones with MiXCR by TCRdb, keeping productive beta chains. Every CDR3 protein is listed once, alongside the most common genes and DNA of its rows. This sample is represented by approximately 46,000 distinct CDR3 sequences; approximately 10% of them were singletons. The ten largest make up under 11% of the sample. The sample was PBMCs spiked with cells of the T cell clone KT2. The receptors were sampled from a human donor.

The V call is TRBV5-4, the J call TRBJ2-5, with D perhaps TRBD2 (6 bases). This CDR3 has 14 amino acids. The V gene's germline CDR1 is SGHNT and CDR2 YYREEE (reference sequence). V gave up 4 bases and J gave up 1 base, with 11 bases separating them. For the CDR3, the DNA is TGTGCCAGCAGCCCGCCGGGGGTCCAAGAGACCCAGTACTTC. It is translated as CASSPPGVQETQYF.

The rearrangement uses TRBV20-1 and TRBJ1-2; D gene uncertain. Germline CDR1 DFQATT, CDR2 SNEGSKA (reference sequence). The CDR3 covers 12 residues. The germline V and J ends were trimmed by 6 bases and 8 bases, with 16 bases remaining between them. CDR3 sequence (DNA): TGCAGTGCCTGGTATGGGGTCGTGGGCTACACCTTC. It is translated as CSAWYGVVGYTF.

The chain combines TRBV29-1 with TRBJ1-4; 7 bases are shared with TRBD1. This CDR3 spans 14 amino acids. CDR1 and CDR2 from the germline V gene are SQVTM and ANQGSEA. J gave up 3 bases and V 4 bases, and 5 bases lay outside the gene matches. This chain's CDR3 is CSVGKGTANEKLFF. In nucleotides, the CDR3 is TGCAGCGTTGGCAAGGGGACAGCTAATGAAAAACTGTTTTTT.

This chain joins TRBV21-1 and TRBJ2-2. TRBV21-1 is classified as a pseudogene. CDR3 size: 16 residues. The CDR3 loop reads CASTHREGSDTGELFF. CDR3 DNA: TGTGCCAGCACCCATCGAGAGGGTTCCGACACCGGGGAGCTGTTTTTT.

In its sample, this clonotype was seen a few times. The chain links TRBV7-9 to TRBJ2-2, with a weak D call TRBD1 (6 bases). This CDR3 is built from 18 residues. V lost 5 bases, J lost 0 bases, and 19 bases lay in between. Germline CDR1 reads SEHNR; CDR2 reads FQNEAQ (reference sequence). The CDR3 coding sequence is TGTGCCAGCAGCCCCGGGACACTTTACTCTACGAACACCGGGGAGCTGTTTTTT. Translation gives CASSPGTLYSTNTGELFF.

In its sample, this clonotype was seen many times. The J gene is TRBJ2-7, the V gene TRBV6-1; D not certain. Germline assignment: CDR1 MNHNS and CDR2 SASEGT. The CDR3 length is 16 residues. Trimming pared 0 bases from V and 3 bases from J, leaving 15 bases between. The CDR3 reads CASSEALLSRSYEQYF. CDR3 nucleotides: TGTGCCAGCAGTGAAGCGCTTCTCTCCCGGAGCTACGAGCAGTACTTC.

The chain carries TRBV12-3 or TRBV12-4 and TRBJ1-3; D is perhaps TRBD1 (5 bases). The CDR3 totals 13 residues. Trimming removed 10 bases from V and 3 bases from J, with 13 bases in between. CDR3 sequence reads: CATLRTNGNTIYF. DNA of the CDR3: TGTGCCACCCTAAGGACAAATGGAAACACCATATATTTT.

This clonotype was counted only a few times. Here the CDR3 reads CASSGRGQGLSYEQYF. The CDR3 nucleotides are TGTGCCAGCAGCGGTAGGGGACAGGGGCTCTCCTACGAGCAGTACTTC. The V and J genes are TRBV7-8 and TRBJ2-7; TRBD1 aligns across 10 bases. The germline V gene has CDR1 SGHVS and CDR2 FQNEAQ. J was trimmed by 0 bases and V by 5 bases; bases with no gene match: 7. The CDR3 is 16 amino acids.

This clonotype showed up just a few times. The chain recombines TRBV3-1 with TRBJ1-3; 8 nucleotides line up with TRBD1. Per the germline V gene, CDR1 is LGHDT and CDR2 is YNNKEL (reference sequence). This CDR3 region has 13 residues. V shed 8 bases, J shed 2 bases, and the junction held 2 bases outside the gene matches. CDR3 in DNA: TGTGCCAGCCAGGGGGCCCCTGGAAACACCATATATTTT. Protein product: CASQGAPGNTIYF.

This clonotype was found many times. This chain connects TRBV2 to TRBJ2-4, with D hard to call. The V end was cut by 2 bases, the J end by 0 bases, with 8 bases between. Germline lookup yields CDR1 SNHLY and CDR2 FYNNEI. This CDR3 has 15 residues. As DNA, the CDR3 is TGTGCCAGCAGTGAATCAGGATTAGCCAAAAACATTCAGTACTTC. Translating it yields CASSESGLAKNIQYF.

This clonotype has just a few counts. The chain couples TRBV12-3 or TRBV12-4 to TRBJ2-3; TRBD2 agrees at 14 bases. Trimming took 5 bases from V and 2 from J; bases not matched to a gene: 12. This CDR3 has 19 residues. CDR3 in DNA: TGTGCCAGCAGTCTACCCCTCCGGACTAGCGGGAGGCCCACAGATACGCAGTATTTT. This translates into CASSLPLRTSGRPTDTQYF.

The genes are TRBV14 and TRBJ1-2; no reliable D call. Trimming removed 1 base from V and 10 bases from J, with 16 bases in between. There are 14 residues in the CDR3. Germline loops: CDR1 SGHDN, CDR2 FVKESK. This CDR3 is CASSQVLGEGVYTF. Written as DNA, the CDR3 is TGTGCCAGCAGCCAAGTTCTTGGCGAGGGTGTCTACACCTTC.

In this sample, this clonotype turned up many times. This chain links TRBV4-1 with TRBJ1-5; 9 bases map to TRBD1. V gave up 1 base and J gave up 6 bases; unmatched junction bases: 4. Germline CDR1 and CDR2: MGHRA and YSYEKL. The CDR3 has 15 residues. The CDR3 bases are TGCGCCAGCAGCCAAGCCGGGACAGGGATTCAGCCCCAGCATTTT. Residues: CASSQAGTGIQPQHF.

In this sample, this clonotype turned up a few times. The CDR3 here is CSASLRLAGGTGHEQFF. The CDR3 DNA sequence: TGCAGTGCTAGCCTCCGACTAGCGGGAGGGACGGGGCATGAGCAGTTCTTC. The chain couples TRBV20-1 to TRBJ2-1; TRBD2 agrees at 14 bases. V gave up 3 bases and J gave up 8 bases; unmatched junction bases: 12. CDR1 is DFQATT and CDR2 is SNEGSKA in the germline V gene (reference sequence). This CDR3 spans 17 amino acids.

This clonotype was counted only a few times. V usage is TRBV20-1 and J usage is TRBJ2-7; D might be TRBD2 (5 bases). This CDR3 comprises 13 residues. V was shortened by 8 bases and J by 2 bases, with 16 bases between the two germline ends. Germline V lookup: CDR1 DFQATT, CDR2 SNEGSKA (reference sequence). The CDR3 spells CSLTLSGTYEQYF. In DNA form, the CDR3 reads TGCAGTCTAACCCTCTCGGGGACCTACGAGCAGTACTTC.

The gene calls are TRBV15 and TRBJ2-7; no clear D gene. Germline V CDR1 and CDR2: LNHNV, YYDKDF (reference sequence). The CDR3 has 15 residues. Trimming stripped 2 bases from V and 6 bases from J, with 17 bases between. CDR3 amino acids: CATSRPYSIRGEQYF. CDR3 DNA: TGTGCCACCAGCAGACCGTACTCAATCCGAGGCGAGCAGTACTTC.

This clonotype was detected a few times. This chain links TRBV7-8 with TRBJ1-1; D is unclear. This CDR3 region has 14 residues. V was clipped by 1 base and J by 3 bases, with 9 bases between them. Per germline, CDR1 SGHVS and CDR2 FQNEAQ. The CDR3 is CASSLGPGYTEAFF. CDR3 in DNA: TGTGCCAGCAGCTTAGGCCCTGGGTACACTGAAGCTTTCTTT.

The chain combines TRBV20-1 with TRBJ1-1; D ambiguous. V lost 5 bases, J lost 0 bases, and 16 bases lay in between. From germline, CDR1 is DFQATT and CDR2 SNEGSKA (reference sequence). The CDR3 has 15 amino acids. The CDR3, as DNA: TGCAGTGCTCAAAGCCGGCAGGCCGTGAACACTGAAGCTTTCTTT. Amino acids: CSAQSRQAVNTEAFF.

The sample holds many counts of this clonotype. V is TRBV29-1 and J is TRBJ2-3; D is unclear. The germline gives CDR1 SQVTM, CDR2 ANQGSEA. V lost 4 bases, J lost 2 bases, and 10 bases lay in between. The CDR3 is 13 residues long. The CDR3 nucleotides read TGCAGCGTTGTCCGGGCCTCCACAGATACGCAGTATTTT. Translating gives CSVVRASTDTQYF.

The chain is built from TRBV12-3 or TRBV12-4 and TRBJ2-3; 12 nucleotides match TRBD1. CDR3 length: 18 amino acids. J gave up 5 bases and V 6 bases, and 15 bases lay outside the gene matches. CDR3 coding DNA: TGTGCCAGCAGCCCAGGGGGGACAGGGGGCCCAACGCAAGATACGCAGTATTTT. This encodes CASSPGGTGGPTQDTQYF.

This clonotype was seen a handful of times. This chain links TRBV20-1 with TRBJ2-3, with D possibly being TRBD2 (5 bases). Germline V gives CDR1 DFQATT, CDR2 SNEGSKA (reference sequence). V shed 5 bases and J shed 4 bases, with 13 bases lying between them. This CDR3 is built from 13 residues. Here the CDR3 DNA reads TGCAGTGCTCGCATAGCGCGAGCAGATACGCAGTATTTT. Translating gives CSARIARADTQYF.

The chain is built from TRBV9 and TRBJ2-1; TRBD2 agrees at 15 bases. The CDR3 runs 20 residues. The V segment lost 3 bases and the J segment 2 bases; nucleotides outside the gene matches: 12. Germline V gene data show CDR1 as SGDLS and CDR2 as YYNGEE. The CDR3 DNA is TGTGCCAGCAGCGCCCTAACCGGGACTAGCGGGAGGAGAGCCTACAATGAGCAGTTCTTC. Residues: CASSALTGTSGRRAYNEQFF. Together with reference TRBV9 and TRBJ2-1, the CDR3 gives the full variable domain: DSGVTQTPKHLITATGQRVTLRCSPRSGDLSVYWYQQSLDQGLQFLIQYYNGEERAKGNILERFSAQQFPDLHSELNLSSLELGDSALYFCASSALTGTSGRRAYNEQFFGPGTRLTVL.

J is TRBJ2-7 and V is TRBV5-4; D is unresolved. Trimming left V 0 bases short and J 0 bases short, with 4 bases between. This CDR3 contains 13 residues. Germline CDR1 and CDR2: SGHNT and YYREEE (reference sequence). The CDR3 DNA follows: TGTGCCAGCAGCTTGGCCGGCTCCTACGAGCAGTACTTC. Translation gives CASSLAGSYEQYF.

At least ten counts were recorded for this clonotype. The CDR3 region has the DNA TGTGCCACCAGCAGAGACACAGCACCAGATACGCAGTATTTT. Translation gives CATSRDTAPDTQYF. This rearrangement joins TRBV15 to TRBJ2-3; D gene unclear. Per germline, CDR1 LNHNV and CDR2 YYDKDF (reference sequence). V was clipped by 0 bases and J by 4 bases, with 8 bases between them. The CDR3 covers 14 residues.

Concerning this clonotype itself: One junction end does not reproduce the germline sequence, and a read error may be involved. The chain combines TRBV7-7 with TRBJ2-5; D not certain. The CDR3 runs 15 residues. From germline, CDR1 is SSHAT and CDR2 FNYEAQ (reference sequence). CDR3 residues: CASSLAGSPGETQYF. The DNA for the CDR3 is TGTGCTAGCAGCTTGGCCGGCTCTCCGGGCGAGACCCAGTACTTC.